This TCR beta chain was sequenced for a study of blood T cells in healthy people across ages. Study background: Template switching retrieved approximately one barcoded beta molecule for each two T cells.

This clonotype appeared many times. CDR1 is SQVTM, CDR2 ANQGSEA, per germline. This CDR3 comprises 13 residues. Primed by a sample-barcoded 5' primer and a J-beta primer mix, a second PCR proceeded for 7 to 11 cycles. MiXCR, applied by TCRdb to the 5' RACE reads, yields one record per CDR3 protein. The repertoire consists of approximately 320,000 distinct CDR3 sequences, with 25% to 30% occurring once and the leading ten covering over 25%. The chain carries TRBV29-1 and TRBJ2-5; the match to TRBD2 covers 9 bases. The J call may not be correct, given that the DNA end is closer to TRBJ2-7. Sequencing was carried out using blood. This TCR derives from a woman aged 70-85 years in good health. This CDR3 is CSVRAGGNYEQYF. The CDR3 coding sequence is TGCAGCGTCAGGGCGGGGGGGAACTACGAGCAGTACTTC.